This T cell receptor (beta chain) was sequenced for a study of blood T cell repertoires in COVID-19. The overall study: Samples of COVID-19 (acute and convalescent) were obtained from the United States, Italy and Spain. T cells, B-cell-depleted T cells, or PBMCs provided the cDNA or gDNA that served as material.

Seattle patients were enrolled while actively infected and followed longitudinally. Per the germline V gene, CDR1 is SGHDT and CDR2 is YYEEEE. This CDR3 is 14 amino acids long. Trimming cost V 2 bases and J 5 bases, with 13 bases left between them. As processed by the authors: Reference gene primers were amplified, and this amplification served to estimate nucleated cell counts. Libraries were prepared by immunoSEQ multiplex PCR; TCRdb keeps only in-frame clonotypes and omits some of them. D and trimming come from the DNA, and the V and J calls and clone size come from that table. The sample records 200,000 to 250,000 clones, approximately 81% being singletons.

Sequencing input: peripheral blood. This sequence was found in a woman of 80 years or more with COVID-19, enrolled during active disease. The chain employs TRBV5-6 and TRBJ2-5, with D possibly matching TRBD2 (7 bases). As DNA, the CDR3 is TGTGCCAGCAGCTTCGGGGGGCTCCGGGAGACCCAGTACTTC. It is translated as CASSFGGLRETQYF.